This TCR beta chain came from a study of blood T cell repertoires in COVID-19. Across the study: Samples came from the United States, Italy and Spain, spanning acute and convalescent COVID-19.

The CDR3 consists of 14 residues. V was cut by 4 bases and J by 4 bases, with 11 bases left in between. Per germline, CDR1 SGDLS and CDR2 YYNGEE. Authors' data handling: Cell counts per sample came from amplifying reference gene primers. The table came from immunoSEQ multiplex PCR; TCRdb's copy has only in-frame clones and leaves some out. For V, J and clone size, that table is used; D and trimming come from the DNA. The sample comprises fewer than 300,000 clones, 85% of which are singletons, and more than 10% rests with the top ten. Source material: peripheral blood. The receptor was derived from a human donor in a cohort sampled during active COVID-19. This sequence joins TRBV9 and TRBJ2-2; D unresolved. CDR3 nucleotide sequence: TGTGCCAGCAGCAGCACTTTTACCACCGGGGAGCTGTTTTTT. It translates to CASSSTFTTGELFF.